The clone carrying this T cell receptor (beta chain) was seen a few times. The antigen remains unidentified. The data originate from a study of response to subunit inactivated influenza vaccine. Study conclusions and caveats: Authors suggested each seasonal flu vaccination may recruit only limited numbers of new T cells.

Per the germline V gene, CDR1 is DFQATT and CDR2 is SNEGSKA (reference sequence). CDR3 length: 14 amino acids. V lost 6 bases and J 4 bases, leaving 18 bases between the germline ends. TCRdb re-derived calls from the RT-PCR reads in MiXCR, one entry per CDR3 protein. The sample carries 450,000 to 700,000 distinct CDR3 sequences, around 15% recorded once. This sequence originates from a man aged 50-59 years who received an inactivated influenza vaccine. The V and J genes are TRBV20-1 and TRBJ2-5; D ambiguous. This specimen consisted of PBMCs from blood, obtained 12 days after vaccination. CDR3 protein: CSAPQTLAAETQYF. The CDR3 nucleotides are TGCAGTGCACCCCAGACTTTGGCGGCAGAGACCCAGTACTTC.